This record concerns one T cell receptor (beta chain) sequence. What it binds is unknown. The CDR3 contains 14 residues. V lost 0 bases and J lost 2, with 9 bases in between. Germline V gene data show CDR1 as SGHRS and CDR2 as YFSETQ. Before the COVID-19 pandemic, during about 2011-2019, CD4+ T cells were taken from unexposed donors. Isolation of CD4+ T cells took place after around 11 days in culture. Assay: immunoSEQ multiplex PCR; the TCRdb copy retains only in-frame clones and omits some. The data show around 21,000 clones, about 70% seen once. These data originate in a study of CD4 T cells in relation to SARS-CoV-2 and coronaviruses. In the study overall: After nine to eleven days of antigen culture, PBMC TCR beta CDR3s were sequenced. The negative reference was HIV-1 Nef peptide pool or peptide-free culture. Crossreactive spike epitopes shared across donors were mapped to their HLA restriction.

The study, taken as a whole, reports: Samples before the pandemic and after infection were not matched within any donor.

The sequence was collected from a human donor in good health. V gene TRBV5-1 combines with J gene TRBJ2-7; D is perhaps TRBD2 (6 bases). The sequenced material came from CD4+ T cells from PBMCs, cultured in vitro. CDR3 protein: CASSLVGGAYEQYF. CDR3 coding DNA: TGCGCCAGCAGCTTGGTTGGCGGGGCCTACGAGCAGTACTTC.